This TCR beta chain comes out of a study of T cell responses to AZD1222 COVID-19 vaccine (dated by TCRdb to about 2021). Background on the whole study: A total of about 240 trial participants underwent TCR sequencing, of whom around 200 received two doses of AZD1222 and about 25 received two doses of the MenACWY control vaccine. Trial participants were enrolled into age subgroups of 18-55, 56-69 and 70-plus years, which contained 148, 28 and 57 TCR-sequenced participants, respectively. The investigation overall reported the following: Only a handful of AZD1222 recipients were SARS-CoV-2 seropositive at baseline, limiting conclusions about previously exposed vaccinees. Because no samples from the day 14 peak response were available, repertoires could be characterized only after the peak T cell response. Spike-specific TCR breadth and depth rose significantly after two AZD1222 doses compared with day 0 and with MenACWY recipients. In the small 56-69-year group, the increase in depth fell short of significance, most likely because of low power. The vaccine-associated CD4 TCRs covered the entire spike protein, and the dominant responses fell in regions 160-218 and 743-854. Nearly half of unique spike-specific TCRs reportedly recognized epitopes outside regions mutated in the B.1.351 and B.1.1.7 variants. Most participants were white British and females outnumbered males, and the authors suggested that clonal diversity may have been underestimated.

The sample's time point label, in plain terms: about 28 days (+/-7) after the second vaccine dose. AZD1222 recipients given second doses at about 4 weeks or at about 12 weeks were pooled, since spike-specific TCR depth and breadth were not found to differ between the two schedules. Vaccinee samples were obtained from the UK trials COV001 and COV002, which included a single-blind randomized controlled phase 2/3 trial of AZD1222 (ChAdOx1 nCoV-19) in healthy adults. For TCRbeta chain sequencing, PBMC samples were collected from trial participants at day 0 and at day 28 after the second dose. The V end loses 4 bases and the J end loses 7 bases, and a stretch of 12 bases separates them. The CDR3 spans 14 residues, from the cysteine through the phenylalanine. Kept here is only the CDR3 DNA, which spans 42 bases and is read in frame from base 1. The germline V gene encodes CDR1 SGHNT and CDR2 YYREEE (reference sequence).

In regard to this clone: This receptor's antigen is unknown. No clone much larger than this one lies a single base away; base qualities are absent.

The CDR3 regions of human TCRbeta chains were analyzed by immunosequencing. The published analysis was carried out like this. TCRs in the repertoires were matched against a reference library of SARS-CoV-2-specific TCRs that had been generated with the MIRA antigen-specificity platform. Breadth meant the fraction of unique TCRs that were SARS-CoV-2-associated, whereas depth meant the fraction of total T cells that were SARS-CoV-2-associated. Using the MIRA data, each spike-specific TCR was assigned both to the spike region to which the TCR was reactive and to a CD4 or CD8 class. Log10-transformed breadth and depth values were compared by one-way ANOVA with Sidak's multiple comparisons tests. TCRdb re-hosts the immuneACCESS table, in-frame sequences only. Its copies lack some clones; in the studies checked, an unresolved V gene accounts for under half of them, and the cause for the rest is not known. For V, J and clone size, that table is used; D and trimming come from the DNA. This sample is represented by fewer than 100,000 clones; almost 90% of them were singletons. The biggest ten clones account for approximately 15% of the sample.

The material was peripheral blood, obtained 28 days after the second AZD1222 dose. The sequence joins TRBV5-4 to TRBJ1-6; the D region possibly corresponds to TRBD1 (5 bases align). The clonotype comes from an adult who received the AZD1222 COVID-19 vaccine. The sequence in DNA is TGTGCCAGCAGCCGAGAAGGGGTCAATTCACCCCTCCACTTT. Its translation reads: CASSREGVNSPLHF.